The sample holds many counts of the clone carrying this T cell receptor beta chain. Via MiXCR, TCRdb re-called the RT-PCR reads, giving one row per CDR3 protein. Counted here are around 700,000 distinct CDR3 sequences, 13% to 15% occurring once; the ten biggest clones make up roughly 4%. The receptor's source is a female donor in good health, serving as a healthy control. The sample consisted of memory CD4+ T cells from blood.

CDR3 coding DNA: TGCGCCAGCAGCTTCAACACGCTCGATAACGAGCAGTACTTC. Its protein is CASSFNTLDNEQYF. This chain connects TRBV5-1 to TRBJ2-7; D is ambiguous. The CDR3 covers 14 residues. The V end was cut by 2 bases, the J end by 5 bases, with 14 bases between. In germline, CDR1 is SGHRS, CDR2 YFSETQ.